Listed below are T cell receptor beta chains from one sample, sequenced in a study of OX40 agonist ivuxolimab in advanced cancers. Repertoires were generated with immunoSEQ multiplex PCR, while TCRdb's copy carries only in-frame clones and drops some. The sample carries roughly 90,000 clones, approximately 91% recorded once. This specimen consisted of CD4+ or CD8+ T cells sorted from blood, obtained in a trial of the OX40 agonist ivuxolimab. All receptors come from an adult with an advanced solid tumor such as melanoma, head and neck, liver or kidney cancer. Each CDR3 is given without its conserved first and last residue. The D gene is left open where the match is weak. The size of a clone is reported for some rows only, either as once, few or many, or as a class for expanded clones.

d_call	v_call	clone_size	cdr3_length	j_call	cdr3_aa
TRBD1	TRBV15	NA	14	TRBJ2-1	ATSRGGGTGRNEQF
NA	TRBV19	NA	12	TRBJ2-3	ASTGQPLADTQY
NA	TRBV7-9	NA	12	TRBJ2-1	ASSFGQSYNEQF
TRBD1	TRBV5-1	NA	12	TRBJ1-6	ASKEGQSNSPLH
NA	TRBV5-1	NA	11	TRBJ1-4	ASTGLGGEKLF
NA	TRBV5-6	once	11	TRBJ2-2	ASSLDPSGELF
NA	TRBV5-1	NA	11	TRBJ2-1	ASSRVGGNEQF
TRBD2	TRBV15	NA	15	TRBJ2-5	ATSRGYGTSGQETQY
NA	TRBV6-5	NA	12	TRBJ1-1	ASSEGDMNTEAF
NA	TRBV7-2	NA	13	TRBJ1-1	ASSLGRAMVAEAF
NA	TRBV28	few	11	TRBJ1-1	ASSPYQNTEAF
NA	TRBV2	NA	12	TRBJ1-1	ASRETVYGTEAF
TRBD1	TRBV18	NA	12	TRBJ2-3	ASSQGQATDTQY
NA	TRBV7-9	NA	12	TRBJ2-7	ASSSDKSSYEQY
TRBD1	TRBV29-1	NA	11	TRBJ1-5	SAGDSNNQPQH
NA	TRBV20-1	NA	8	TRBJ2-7	SASGNEQY
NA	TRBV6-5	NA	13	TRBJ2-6	ASSTTGSGANVLT
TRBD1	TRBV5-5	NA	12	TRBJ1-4	ASSSQGAKEKLF
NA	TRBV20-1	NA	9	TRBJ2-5	SLSGIETQY
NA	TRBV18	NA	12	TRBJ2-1	ASSPIQGGNEQF
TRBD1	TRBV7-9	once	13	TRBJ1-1	ASTLYGTGGTEAF
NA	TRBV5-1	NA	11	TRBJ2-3	ASSLVGADTQY
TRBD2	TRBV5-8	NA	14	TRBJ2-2	ASSLKAGGPTGELF
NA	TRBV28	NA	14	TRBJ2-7	ASSPPEGEGEYEQY
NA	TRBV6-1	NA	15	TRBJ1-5	ASSEDGVSYSNQPQH
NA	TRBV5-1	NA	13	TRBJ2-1	ASRNPGEPYNEQF
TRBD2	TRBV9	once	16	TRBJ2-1	ASSAASIAGGPLNEQF
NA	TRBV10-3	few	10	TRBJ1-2	AISEANYGYT
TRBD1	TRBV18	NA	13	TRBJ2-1	ASSPSHTGGYEQF
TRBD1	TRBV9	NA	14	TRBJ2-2	ASSVYGQANTGELF
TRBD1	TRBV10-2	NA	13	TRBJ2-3	ASSNTGGRTDTQY
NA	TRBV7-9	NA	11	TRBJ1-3	ASSLTNGNTIY
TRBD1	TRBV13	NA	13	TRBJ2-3	ASSFPGQLTDTQY
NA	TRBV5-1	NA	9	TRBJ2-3	ASSPGDTQY
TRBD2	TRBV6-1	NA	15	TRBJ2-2	ASSEPGLAGTRGELF
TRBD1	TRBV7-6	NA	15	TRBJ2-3	ASSSSGQAFGPDTQY
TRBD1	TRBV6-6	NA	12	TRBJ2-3	ASSRTGVGDTQY
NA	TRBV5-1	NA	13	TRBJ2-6	ASSSGSSGANVLT
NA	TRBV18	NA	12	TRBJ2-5	ASGGVAGQETQY
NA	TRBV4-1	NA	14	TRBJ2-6	ASSQEINSGANVLT
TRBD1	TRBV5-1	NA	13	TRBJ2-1	ASSLATGSYNEQF
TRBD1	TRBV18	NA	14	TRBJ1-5	ASSATGQGANQPQH
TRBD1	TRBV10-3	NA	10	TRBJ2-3	AIKGGSDTQY
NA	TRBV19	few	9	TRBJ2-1	ASSTWDEQF
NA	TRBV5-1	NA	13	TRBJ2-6	ASSFGGPGANVLT
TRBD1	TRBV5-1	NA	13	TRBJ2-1	ASSGDRSSYNEQF
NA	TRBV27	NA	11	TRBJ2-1	ASSGDSFNEQF